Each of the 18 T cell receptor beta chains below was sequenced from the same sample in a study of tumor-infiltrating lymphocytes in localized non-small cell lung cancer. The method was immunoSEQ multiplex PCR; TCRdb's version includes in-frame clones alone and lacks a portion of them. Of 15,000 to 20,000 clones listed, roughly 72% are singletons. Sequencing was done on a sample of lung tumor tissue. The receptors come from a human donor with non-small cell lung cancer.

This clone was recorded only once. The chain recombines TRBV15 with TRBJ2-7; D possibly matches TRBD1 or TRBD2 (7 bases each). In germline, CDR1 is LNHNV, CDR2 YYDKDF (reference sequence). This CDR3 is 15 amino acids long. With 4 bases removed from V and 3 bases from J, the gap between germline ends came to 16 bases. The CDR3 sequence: CATSTPQGGLYEQYF. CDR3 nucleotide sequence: TGTGCCACCAGCACTCCGCAGGGGGGGCTCTACGAGCAGTACTTC.

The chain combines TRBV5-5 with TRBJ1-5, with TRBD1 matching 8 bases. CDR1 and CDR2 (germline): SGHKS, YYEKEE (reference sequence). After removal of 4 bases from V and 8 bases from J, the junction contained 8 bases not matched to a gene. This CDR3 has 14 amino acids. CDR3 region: CASSADRGPEPQHF. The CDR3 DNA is TGTGCCAGCAGCGCTGACAGGGGCCCAGAGCCCCAGCATTTT.

The CDR3 region is CASRAGGWETQYF. The CDR3 region has the DNA TGTGCCAGCAGGGCAGGGGGTTGGGAGACCCAGTACTTC. The rearrangement joins TRBV28 to TRBJ2-5, with 7 bases aligning to TRBD1. The CDR3 is 13 residues long. Trimming at V came to 6 bases and at J to 5 bases, leaving 6 bases not matched to a gene. Germline CDR1 MDHEN, CDR2 SYDVKM.

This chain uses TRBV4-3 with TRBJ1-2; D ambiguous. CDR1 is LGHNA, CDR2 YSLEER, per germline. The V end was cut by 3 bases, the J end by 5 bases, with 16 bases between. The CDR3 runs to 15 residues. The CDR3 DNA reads TGCGCCAGCAGCCACTCCCAAGGGAGAGATTATGGCTACACCTTC. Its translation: CASSHSQGRDYGYTF.

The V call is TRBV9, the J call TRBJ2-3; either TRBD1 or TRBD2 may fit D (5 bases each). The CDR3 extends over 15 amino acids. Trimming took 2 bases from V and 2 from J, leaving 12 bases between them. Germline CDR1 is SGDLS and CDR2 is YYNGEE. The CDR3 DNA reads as TGTGCCAGCAGCGTTCTCCCGGGACCCACAGATACGCAGTATTTT. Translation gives CASSVLPGPTDTQYF.

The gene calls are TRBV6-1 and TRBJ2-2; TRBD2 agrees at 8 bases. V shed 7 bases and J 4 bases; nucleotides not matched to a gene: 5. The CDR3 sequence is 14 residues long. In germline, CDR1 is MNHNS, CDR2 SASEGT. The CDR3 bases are TGTGCCAGCATCCTCGGGGGGGCCACCGGGGAGCTGTTTTTT. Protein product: CASILGGATGELFF.

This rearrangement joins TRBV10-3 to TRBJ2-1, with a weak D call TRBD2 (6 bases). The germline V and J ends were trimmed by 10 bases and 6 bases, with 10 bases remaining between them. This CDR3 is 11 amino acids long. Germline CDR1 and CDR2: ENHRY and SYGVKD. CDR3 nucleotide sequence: TGTGCCACGGGACTTTCCAATGAGCAGTTCTTC. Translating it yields CATGLSNEQFF.

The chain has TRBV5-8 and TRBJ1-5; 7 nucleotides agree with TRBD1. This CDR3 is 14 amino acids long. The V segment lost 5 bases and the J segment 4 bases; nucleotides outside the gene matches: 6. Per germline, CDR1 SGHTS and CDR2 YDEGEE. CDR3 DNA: TGTGCCAGCAGTCTCCTACAGGGGAATCAGCCCCAGCATTTT. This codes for CASSLLQGNQPQHF.

DNA of the CDR3: TGTGCCAGCAGTCCCCCCCGCGGGAGGGGGTACGAGCAGTACTTC. It yields the protein CASSPPRGRGYEQYF. This chain uses TRBV28 with TRBJ2-7, with 9 bases matching TRBD2. Germline CDR1 and CDR2: MDHEN and SYDVKM. The ends lost 5 bases at V and 4 bases at J; junction bases unmatched: 9. The CDR3 covers 15 residues.

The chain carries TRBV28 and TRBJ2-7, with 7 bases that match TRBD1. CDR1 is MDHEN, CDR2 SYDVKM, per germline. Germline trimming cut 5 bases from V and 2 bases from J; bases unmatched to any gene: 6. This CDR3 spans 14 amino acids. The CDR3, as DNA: TGTGCCAGCAGTACAGGGGCGAGCCCCTACGAGCAGTACTTC. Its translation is CASSTGASPYEQYF.

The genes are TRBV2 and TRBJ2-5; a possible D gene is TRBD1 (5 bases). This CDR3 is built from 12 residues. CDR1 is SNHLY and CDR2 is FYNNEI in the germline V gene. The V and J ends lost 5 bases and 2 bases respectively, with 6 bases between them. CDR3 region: CASSRQQETQYF. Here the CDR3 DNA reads TGTGCCAGCAGTCGACAGCAAGAGACCCAGTACTTC.

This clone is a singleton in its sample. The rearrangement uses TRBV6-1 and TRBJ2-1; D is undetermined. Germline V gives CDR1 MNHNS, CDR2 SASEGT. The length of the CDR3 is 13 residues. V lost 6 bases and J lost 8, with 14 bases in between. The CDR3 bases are TGTGCCAGCAGACTTGTAACAGTCTATGAGCAGTTCTTC. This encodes CASRLVTVYEQFF.

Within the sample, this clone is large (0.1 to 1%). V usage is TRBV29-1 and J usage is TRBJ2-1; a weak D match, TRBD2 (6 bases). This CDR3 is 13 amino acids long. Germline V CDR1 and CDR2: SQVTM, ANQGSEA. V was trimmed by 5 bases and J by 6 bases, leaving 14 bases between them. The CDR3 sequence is CSVKKEGRNEQFF. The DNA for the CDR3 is TGCAGCGTTAAAAAGGAGGGCCGCAATGAGCAGTTCTTC.

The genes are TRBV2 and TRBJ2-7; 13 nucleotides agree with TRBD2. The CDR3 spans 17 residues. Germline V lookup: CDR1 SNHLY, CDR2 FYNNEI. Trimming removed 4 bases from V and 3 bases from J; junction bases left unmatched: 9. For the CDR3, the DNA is TGTGCCAGCAGTGGGGAGGGACTAGCGGGGAACTTCTACGAGCAGTACTTC. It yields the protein CASSGEGLAGNFYEQYF.

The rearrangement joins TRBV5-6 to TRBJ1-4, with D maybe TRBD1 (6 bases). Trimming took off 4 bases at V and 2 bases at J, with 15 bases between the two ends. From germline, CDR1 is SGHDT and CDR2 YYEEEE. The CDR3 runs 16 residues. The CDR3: CASSRGRGATNEKLFF. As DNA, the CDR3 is TGTGCCAGCAGCCGGGGGAGGGGGGCGACTAATGAAAAACTGTTTTTT.

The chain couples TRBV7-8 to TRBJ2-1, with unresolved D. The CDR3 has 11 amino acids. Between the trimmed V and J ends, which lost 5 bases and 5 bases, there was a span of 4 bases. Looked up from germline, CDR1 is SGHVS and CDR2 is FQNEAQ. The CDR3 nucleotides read TGTGCCAGCAGCCGGGACAATGAGCAGTTCTTC. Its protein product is CASSRDNEQFF.

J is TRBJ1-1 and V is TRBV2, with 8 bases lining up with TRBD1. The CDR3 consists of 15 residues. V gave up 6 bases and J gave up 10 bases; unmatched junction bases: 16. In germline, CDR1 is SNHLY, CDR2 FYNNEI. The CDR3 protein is CASRSDTDRAMGAFF. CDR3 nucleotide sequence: TGTGCCAGCAGGTCCGACACGGACAGGGCGATGGGAGCTTTCTTT. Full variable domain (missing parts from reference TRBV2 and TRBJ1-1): EPEVTQTPSHQVTQMGQEVILRCVPISNHLYFYWYRQILGQKVEFLVSFYNNEISEKSEIFDDQFSVERPDGSNFTLKIRSTKLEDSAMYFCASRSDTDRAMGAFFGQGTRLTVV.

The CDR3 protein is CASKGGGNEQFF. Here the CDR3 DNA reads TGTGCCAGTAAGGGCGGGGGAAATGAGCAGTTCTTC. The chain combines TRBV19 with TRBJ2-1, with 7 bases identical to TRBD2. J was trimmed by 7 bases and V by 7 bases; bases with no gene match: 4. The germline V gene encodes CDR1 LNHDA and CDR2 SQIVND (reference sequence). This CDR3 comprises 12 residues. Filled out from reference TRBV19 and TRBJ2-1, the complete variable domain reads DGGITQSPKYLFRKEGQNVTLSCEQNLNHDAMYWYRQDPGQGLRLIYYSQIVNDFQKGDIAEGYSVSREKKESFPLTVTSAQKNPTAFYLCASKGGGNEQFFGPGTRLTVL.